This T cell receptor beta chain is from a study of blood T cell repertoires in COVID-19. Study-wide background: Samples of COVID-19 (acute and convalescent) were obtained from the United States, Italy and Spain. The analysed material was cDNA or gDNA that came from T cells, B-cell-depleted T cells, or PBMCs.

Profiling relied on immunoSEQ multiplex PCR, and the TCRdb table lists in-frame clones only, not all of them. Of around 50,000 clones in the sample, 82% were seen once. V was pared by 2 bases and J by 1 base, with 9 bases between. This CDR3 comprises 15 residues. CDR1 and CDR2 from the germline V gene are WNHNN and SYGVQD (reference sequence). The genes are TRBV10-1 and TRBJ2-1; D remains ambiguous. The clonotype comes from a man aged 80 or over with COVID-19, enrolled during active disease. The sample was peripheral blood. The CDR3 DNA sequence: TGCGCCAGCAGTGAGAACCCGGTTTCCTACAATGAGCAGTTCTTC. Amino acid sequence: CASSENPVSYNEQFF.